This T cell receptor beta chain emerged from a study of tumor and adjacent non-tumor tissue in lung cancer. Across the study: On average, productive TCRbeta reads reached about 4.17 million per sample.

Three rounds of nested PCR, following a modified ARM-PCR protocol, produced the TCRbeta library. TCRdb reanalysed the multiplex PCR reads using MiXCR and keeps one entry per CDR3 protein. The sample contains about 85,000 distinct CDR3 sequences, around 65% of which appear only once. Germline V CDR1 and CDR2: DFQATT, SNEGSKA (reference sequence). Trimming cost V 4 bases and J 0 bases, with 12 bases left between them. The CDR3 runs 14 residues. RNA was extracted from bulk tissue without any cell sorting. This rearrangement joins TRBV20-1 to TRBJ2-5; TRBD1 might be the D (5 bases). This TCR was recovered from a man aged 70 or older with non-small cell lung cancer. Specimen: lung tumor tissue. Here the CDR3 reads CSAIVRQYQETQYF. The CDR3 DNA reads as TGCAGTGCTATAGTAAGACAGTACCAAGAGACCCAGTACTTC.